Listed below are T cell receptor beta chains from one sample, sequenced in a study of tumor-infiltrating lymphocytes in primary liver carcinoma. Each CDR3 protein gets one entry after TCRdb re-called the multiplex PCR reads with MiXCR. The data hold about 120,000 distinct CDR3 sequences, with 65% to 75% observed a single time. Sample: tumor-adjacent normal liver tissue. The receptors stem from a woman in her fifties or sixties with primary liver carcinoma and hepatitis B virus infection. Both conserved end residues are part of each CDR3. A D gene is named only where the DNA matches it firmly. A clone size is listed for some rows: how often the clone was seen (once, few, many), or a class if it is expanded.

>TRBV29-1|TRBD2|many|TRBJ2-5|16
CSVAGLAGGHAETQYF
TGCAGCGTAGCGGGACTAGCGGGAGGCCACGCCGAGACCCAGTACTTC
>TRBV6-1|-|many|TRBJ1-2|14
CASSEVGGGYGYTF
TGTGCCAGCAGTGAGGTGGGAGGGGGCTATGGCTACACCTTC
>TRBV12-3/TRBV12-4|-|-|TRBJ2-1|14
CASRSGTSYNKQLF
TGTGCCAGCAGAAGCGGAACCTCCTACAATAAGCAGCTCTTC
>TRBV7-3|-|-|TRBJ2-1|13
CASSLTKRDEQFF
TGTGCCAGCAGCTTAACAAAGCGCGATGAGCAGTTCTTC
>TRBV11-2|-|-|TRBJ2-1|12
CANSLPALVQSF
TGTGCCAACAGCTTACCAGCCCTGGTGCAGTCCTTC
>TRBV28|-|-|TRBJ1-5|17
CASSFLGETYSNQLQHF
TGTGCCAGCAGTTTTTTAGGCGAGACTTATAGCAATCAGCTCCAGCATTTT
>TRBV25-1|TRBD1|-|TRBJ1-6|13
CASSGTGNSSLYF
TGTGCCAGCAGTGGGACAGGGAATTCATCCCTCTACTTT
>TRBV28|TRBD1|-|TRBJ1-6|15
CVSSIGRGPYSPLHF
TGTGTCAGCAGTATTGGGAGGGGGCCGTATTCACCCCTCCACTTT
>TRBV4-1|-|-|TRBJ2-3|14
CSSSQEPSTGTQYF
TGCTCAAGCAGCCAGGAACCCAGCACAGGTACGCAGTATTTT
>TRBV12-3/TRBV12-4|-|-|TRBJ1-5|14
CASNLVRADQPQHF
TGTGCCAGCAATCTAGTCAGGGCCGATCAGCCCCAGCATTTT
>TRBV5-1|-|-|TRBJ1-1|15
CVSRAQGGAHTEAFF
TGCGTCAGCAGAGCGCAGGGAGGAGCTCACACTGAAGCTTTCTTT
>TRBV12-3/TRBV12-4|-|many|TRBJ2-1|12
CASSFTGVPRFF
TGTGCCAGCAGTTTTACTGGGGTCCCTAGGTTCTTC
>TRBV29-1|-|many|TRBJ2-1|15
CSVGDTGYSYNEQFF
TGCAGCGTTGGGGATACAGGGTACTCCTACAATGAGCAGTTCTTC
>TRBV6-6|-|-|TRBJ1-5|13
CTSTNSGHQPQHF
TGTACCAGCACCAACAGTGGCCATCAGCCCCAGCATTTT
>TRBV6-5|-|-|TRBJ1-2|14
CAGSYSRGNYGYTF
TGTGCCGGCAGTTACTCGAGAGGGAACTATGGCTACACCTTC
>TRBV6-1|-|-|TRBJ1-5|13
CTSSGAGCQPQHF
TGTACCAGTAGCGGCGCGGGATGCCAGCCCCAGCATTTT
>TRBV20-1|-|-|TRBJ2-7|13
CSASGVRAGEQYF
TGCAGTGCTAGCGGTGTCCGGGCGGGGGAGCAGTACTTC
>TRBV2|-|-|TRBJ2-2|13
CASTRTVHGEPFF
TGTGCCAGCACACGGACAGTTCACGGGGAGCCGTTTTTT
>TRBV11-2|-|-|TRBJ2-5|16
CASNYSRGNGRETLYF
TGTGCCAGCAACTACTCCCGTGGTAACGGGAGAGAGACCCTGTACTTC
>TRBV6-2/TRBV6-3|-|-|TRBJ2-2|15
CASSYDRVDTGEMFF
TGTGCCAGCAGTTACGACAGAGTAGACACCGGGGAGATGTTTTTT
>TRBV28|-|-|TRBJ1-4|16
CASSLELRVRIEKLFF
TGTGCCAGCAGTCTAGAACTCCGGGTCAGGATAGAGAAACTGTTTTTT
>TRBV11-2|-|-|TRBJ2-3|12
CANSPWADTWYF
TGTGCCAACAGCCCCTGGGCGGATACGTGGTATTTT
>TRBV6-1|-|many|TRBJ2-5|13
CASSWTNQETQYF
TGTGCCAGCAGTTGGACTAACCAAGAGACCCAGTACTTC
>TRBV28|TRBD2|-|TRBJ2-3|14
CASSPLSRGSLQYF
TGTGCCAGCAGTCCGTTATCGCGGGGGAGTCTACAGTATTTT
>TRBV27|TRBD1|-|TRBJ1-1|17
CASSPGQGRGMNTEAFF
TGTGCCAGCAGTCCGGGACAGGGAAGGGGGATGAACACTGAAGCTTTCTTT
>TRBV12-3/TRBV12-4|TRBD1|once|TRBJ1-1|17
CAGSPRTGWKVDTQAFF
TGTGCCGGCAGTCCCCGGACAGGTTGGAAAGTAGACACTCAAGCTTTCTTT
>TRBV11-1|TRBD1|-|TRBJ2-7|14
CASNGKGATYEHYF
TGTGCCAGCAACGGGAAGGGGGCCACCTACGAGCACTACTTC